The 25 T cell receptor beta chains below come from one sample, sequenced in a study of cytomegalovirus exposure and HLA in healthy donors. The PCR had 60 Vbeta and 13 Jbeta primers. Assay: immunoSEQ multiplex PCR; the TCRdb copy retains only in-frame clones and omits some. The top ten clones hold 20% to 25% of a sample with about 94,000 clones, around 70% of them seen once. The material sequenced was PBMCs. The receptors shown here come from a man younger than 45 in good health and CMV-seropositive.

This chain joins TRBV4-3 and TRBJ1-6; no reliable D call. CDR1 and CDR2 from the germline V gene are LGHNA and YSLEER. This CDR3 contains 16 residues. V was clipped by 3 bases and J by 0 bases, with 9 bases between them. CDR3 coding DNA: TGCGCCAGCAGCCAGACACCCAGCTCCTATAATTCACCCCTCCACTTT. Its protein product is CASSQTPSSYNSPLHF.

The chain employs TRBV7-3 and TRBJ2-3; D is possibly TRBD1 (5 bases). Trimming cost V 4 bases and J 3 bases, with 14 bases left between them. CDR1 and CDR2 from the germline V gene are SGHTA and FQGTGA. The CDR3 covers 15 residues. CDR3 DNA: TGTGCCAGCAGCTCGCGGACACCAGAGACAGATACGCAGTATTTT. Residues: CASSSRTPETDTQYF.

A note on this clone: Distinct nucleotide sequences in the sample also encode this CDR3. The chain recombines TRBV29-1 with TRBJ1-1; tentatively, D is TRBD1 (5 bases). This CDR3 is built from 14 residues. V lost 2 bases, J lost 2 bases, and 12 bases lay in between. The V gene's germline CDR1 is SQVTM and CDR2 ANQGSEA. CDR3 nucleotide sequence: TGCAGCGTTGAACAGGGCAGAATCAACACTGAAGCTTTCTTT. Protein: CSVEQGRINTEAFF.

The chain links TRBV9 to TRBJ1-4; 10 nucleotides line up with TRBD1. V dropped 0 bases and J dropped 7; count of bases not matched to a gene: 0. The germline gives CDR1 SGDLS, CDR2 YYNGEE. The CDR3 is 14 residues long. CDR3 amino acids: CASSVGDRGEKLFF. The CDR3 DNA reads TGTGCCAGCAGCGTAGGGGACAGGGGTGAAAAACTGTTTTTT.

The sample holds one count of this clone. The genes are TRBV7-3 and TRBJ2-3, with D perhaps matching TRBD2 (6 bases). V was cut by 8 bases and J by 1 base, with 16 bases left in between. CDR3 size: 15 residues. The germline CDR1 and CDR2 sequences are SGHTA and FQGTGA. The CDR3 protein is CASSIGASGTDTQYF. CDR3 DNA sequence: TGTGCCAGCTCCATAGGGGCTAGCGGCACAGATACGCAGTATTTT.

This chain joins TRBV7-6 and TRBJ2-7, with 8 positions matching TRBD2. Trimming removed 1 base from V and 7 bases from J; junction bases left unmatched: 9. The CDR3 runs 15 residues. Germline assignment: CDR1 SGHVS and CDR2 FNYEAQ. The CDR3 DNA reads as TGTGCCAGCAGCTTAGTCCTCGCCGGGAGGGAAGAGCAGTACTTC. Translating it yields CASSLVLAGREEQYF.

This CDR3 is CASSLVMRGSTDTQYF. The CDR3 DNA reads TGTGCCAGCAGCTTAGTGATGCGGGGGAGCACAGATACGCAGTATTTT. The chain is built from TRBV7-2 and TRBJ2-3; TRBD2 agrees at 7 bases. J gave up 0 bases and V 1 base, and 4 bases lay outside the gene matches. The CDR3 loop spans 16 amino acids. Per germline, CDR1 SGHTA and CDR2 FQGNSA.

This chain links TRBV27 with TRBJ2-5, with 7 bases that match TRBD2. The V gene end was trimmed by 5 bases and the J gene end by 2 bases; junction bases not matched to a gene: 11. The germline CDR1 and CDR2 sequences are MNHEY and SMNVEV (reference sequence). This CDR3 has 16 residues. The CDR3 here is CASSHLVGGGQETQYF. Here the CDR3 DNA reads TGTGCCAGCAGTCATCTAGTTGGGGGGGGACAAGAGACCCAGTACTTC.

The gene calls are TRBV15 and TRBJ2-4; 7 bases fit TRBD1. CDR1 is LNHNV and CDR2 is YYDKDF in the germline V gene (reference sequence). V was pared by 5 bases and J by 8 bases, with 6 bases of the junction left unmatched. This CDR3 region has 13 residues. In DNA form, the CDR3 reads TGTGCCACCAGCGCACAGGGGCCAGACATTCAGTACTTC. Protein: CATSAQGPDIQYF.

The chain is built from TRBV9 and TRBJ2-7; 7 bases are shared with TRBD1. The CDR3 consists of 14 residues. Trimming removed 4 bases from V and 2 bases from J; junction bases left unmatched: 6. Germline CDR1 SGDLS, CDR2 YYNGEE. In DNA, the CDR3 is TGTGCCAGCAGCTCGGGACAGTCGCCCTACGAGCAGTACTTC. Amino acids: CASSSGQSPYEQYF. The full variable domain, its missing parts supplied by reference TRBV9 and TRBJ2-7, is DSGVTQTPKHLITATGQRVTLRCSPRSGDLSVYWYQQSLDQGLQFLIQYYNGEERAKGNILERFSAQQFPDLHSELNLSSLELGDSALYFCASSSGQSPYEQYFGPGTRLTVT.

The chain couples TRBV29-1 to TRBJ1-3; D is uncertain. The CDR3 consists of 11 residues. V lost 7 bases and J 1 base, leaving 5 bases between the germline ends. The V gene's germline CDR1 is SQVTM and CDR2 ANQGSEA. The CDR3 nucleotides read TGCAGCGGGCAGTCTGGAAACACCATATATTTT. Encoded protein: CSGQSGNTIYF.

The chain is built from TRBV6-5 and TRBJ1-1, with D possibly being TRBD1 (5 bases). Germline CDR1 is MNHEY and CDR2 is SVGAGI. The CDR3 runs 13 residues. Trimming took off 6 bases at V and 1 base at J, with 9 bases between the two ends. In nucleotides, the CDR3 is TGTGCCAGCAGCTATACAGGGAACACTGAAGCTTTCTTT. Its protein is CASSYTGNTEAFF.

The rearrangement links TRBV5-1 to TRBJ1-4, with TRBD1 identical over 8 bases. CDR1 SGHRS and CDR2 YFSETQ come from the germline V gene. The CDR3 sequence is 15 residues long. J lost 8 bases, V lost 2 bases, and 8 bases had no gene match. CDR3 in amino acids: CASSLGTGRGEKLFF. DNA of the CDR3: TGCGCCAGCAGCTTAGGGACAGGTAGAGGCGAAAAACTGTTTTTT. Filled out from reference TRBV5-1 and TRBJ1-4, the complete variable domain reads KAGVTQTPRYLIKTRGQQVTLSCSPISGHRSVSWYQQTPGQGLQFLFEYFSETQRNKGNFPGRFSGRQFSNSRSEMNVSTLELGDSALYLCASSLGTGRGEKLFFGSGTQLSVL.

This rearrangement joins TRBV9 to TRBJ2-5; 7 bases are a match to TRBD2. Germline lookup yields CDR1 SGDLS and CDR2 YYNGEE. After removal of 0 bases from V and 1 base from J, the junction contained 6 bases not matched to a gene. This CDR3 comprises 16 residues. CDR3 loop: CASSVALGEGQETQYF. The CDR3 region has the DNA TGTGCCAGCAGCGTAGCTCTGGGGGAGGGCCAAGAGACCCAGTACTTC.

The rearrangement uses TRBV15 and TRBJ2-2; 13 bases agree with TRBD2. Germline loops: CDR1 LNHNV, CDR2 YYDKDF (reference sequence). V lost 1 base to trimming and J lost 6 bases; unmatched junction nucleotides: 2. CDR3 size: 16 residues. As DNA, the CDR3 is TGTGCCACCAGCAGAGGGACTAGCGGGGGTTCCGGGGAGCTGTTTTTT. Translated, it gives CATSRGTSGGSGELFF. Looking up the rest from reference TRBV15 and TRBJ2-2 gives the full variable domain: DAMVIQNPRYQVTQFGKPVTLSCSQTLNHNVMYWYQQKSSQAPKLLFHYYDKDFNNEADTPDNFQSRRPNTSFCFLDIRSPGLGDTAMYLCATSRGTSGGSGELFFGEGSRLTVL.

CDR3 region: CASSELAEQETQYF. CDR3 coding DNA: TGTGCCAGCAGTGAACTGGCGGAGCAAGAGACCCAGTACTTC. This chain joins TRBV25-1 and TRBJ2-5; D not resolved. There are 14 residues in the CDR3. From germline, CDR1 is MGHDK and CDR2 SYGVNS. Trimming pared 2 bases from V and 2 bases from J, leaving 9 bases between.

The chain is built from TRBV30 and TRBJ1-4; TRBD1 matches 9 bases. The V and J ends lost 4 bases and 4 bases, in that order; junction bases with no gene match: 7. CDR1 and CDR2 from the germline V gene are GTSNPN and SVGIG (reference sequence). The CDR3 consists of 15 residues. CDR3 residues: CAWTYGDRDNEKLFF. The CDR3 DNA follows: TGTGCCTGGACATACGGGGACAGGGATAATGAAAAACTGTTTTTT.

The chain combines TRBV7-9 with TRBJ1-5; 8 bases align to TRBD1. V was clipped by 5 bases and J by 3 bases; unmatched bases: 6. The CDR3 has 15 residues. CDR1 is SEHNR, CDR2 FQNEAQ, per germline (reference sequence). Here the CDR3 reads CASSRQGLDNQPQHF. The DNA of the CDR3 is TGTGCCAGCAGCCGACAGGGGCTGGACAATCAGCCCCAGCATTTT.

The chain is built from TRBV9 and TRBJ2-1, with D perhaps TRBD2 (6 bases). CDR1 is SGDLS, CDR2 YYNGEE, per germline. The CDR3 contains 16 residues. The V end lost 4 bases, the J end lost 0 bases, and 14 bases lay between the germline ends. The CDR3 DNA is TGTGCCAGCAGCTCCAGGGACTGGAGCTCCTACAATGAGCAGTTCTTC. Its translation: CASSSRDWSSYNEQFF.

The rearrangement uses TRBV4-1 and TRBJ2-2, with a possible D match to TRBD2 (6 bases). V shed 2 bases and J shed 5 bases, with 9 bases lying between them. This CDR3 comprises 14 residues. Germline-derived CDR1 and CDR2 are MGHRA and YSYEKL. The CDR3 DNA follows: TGCGCCAGCAGCCAATCGGAGGGGACCGGGGAGCTGTTTTTT. It specifies CASSQSEGTGELFF.

In this sample, this clone turned up a few times. The chain carries TRBV6-1 and TRBJ2-2; TRBD1 agrees at 7 bases. Germline CDR1 reads MNHNS; CDR2 reads SASEGT. Trimming cost V 2 bases and J 7 bases; bases outside gene matches: 10. The CDR3 runs to 16 residues. The CDR3: CASSEMSGGFGGELFF. The CDR3 DNA reads as TGTGCCAGCAGTGAAATGTCAGGGGGTTTCGGCGGGGAGCTGTTTTTT.

Only a few counts were recorded for this clone. The chain has TRBV25-1 and TRBJ2-1, with 9 bases that match TRBD2. Germline V gene lookup returns CDR1 MGHDK and CDR2 SYGVNS. J lost 8 bases, V lost 6 bases, and 8 bases had no gene match. The CDR3 has 14 amino acids. This CDR3 is CASREAGGPDEQFF. In DNA form, the CDR3 reads TGTGCCAGCAGGGAGGCGGGAGGGCCGGATGAGCAGTTCTTC.

The genes are TRBV5-6 and TRBJ2-3, with TRBD1 identical over 8 bases. This CDR3 has 16 amino acids. J gave up 4 bases and V 4 bases, and 11 bases lay outside the gene matches. From germline, CDR1 is SGHDT and CDR2 YYEEEE. Here the CDR3 reads CASSRDRGATPDTQYF. The CDR3 DNA follows: TGTGCCAGCAGCCGAGACAGGGGCGCTACCCCAGATACGCAGTATTTT.

The J gene is TRBJ1-2, the V gene TRBV6-1; possibly TRBD1 for D (6 bases). CDR3 length: 13 residues. The germline V and J ends were trimmed by 4 bases and 8 bases, with 14 bases remaining between them. The germline V gene encodes CDR1 MNHNS and CDR2 SASEGT. This CDR3 reads CASSGTGLSGYTF. CDR3 DNA sequence: TGTGCCAGCAGTGGAACAGGGCTTTCGGGCTACACCTTC.

The CDR3 DNA reads TGTGCCAGCAGCGTAGATGAGAGGACTGAAGCTTTCTTT. Its translation is CASSVDERTEAFF. The V and J genes are TRBV9 and TRBJ1-1; unclear D gene. This CDR3 comprises 13 residues. V lost 0 bases and J lost 5, with 8 bases in between. Germline V gives CDR1 SGDLS, CDR2 YYNGEE.